Detailed here is one T cell receptor beta chain. What it binds is unknown. The sample comes from a study of cytomegalovirus exposure and HLA in healthy donors. Study-level findings and limits: Among donors in an Asian-associated ancestry cluster, a later analysis reportedly found fewer N-insertions than the approximately 700-donor mean. Testing in vitro showed a few CMV-associated chains specific for CMV antigens. Among the most significant clusters, several appeared linked to common viral pathogens in a later analysis.

This CDR3 is built from 16 residues. With 0 bases removed from V and 2 bases from J, the gap between germline ends came to 13 bases. CDR1 and CDR2 (germline): LNHNV, YYDKDF (reference sequence). The PCR contained 60 Vbeta and 13 Jbeta primers. The authors' processing: Later analysis identified around 85 million unique TCR beta chains, about 11 million shared. Generated by immunoSEQ multiplex PCR, the TCRdb table keeps only in-frame clones and is missing some. The DNA was the basis for D and trimming; V, J and clone size are from that table. In the table there are over 95,000 clones, approximately 69% of which are singletons.

The source is a woman aged 40 to 50 in good health and CMV-seropositive. The J gene is TRBJ2-5, the V gene TRBV15; D is perhaps TRBD2 (7 bases). Sequencing input: PBMCs. CDR3 protein: CATSRDGGAEQETQYF. CDR3 bases: TGTGCCACCAGCAGAGATGGGGGGGCCGAACAAGAGACCCAGTACTTC.